The 8 T cell receptor beta chains below all came from one sample that was sequenced in a study of PD-1 blockade in classical Hodgkin lymphoma. After autologous stem cell transplantation all patients relapsed, and prior brentuximab vedotin exposure differed between cohorts. Clones were sequenced by immunoSEQ multiplex PCR, and TCRdb holds only the in-frame ones, with some missing. The sample has 40,000 to 45,000 clones; roughly 78% are singletons. The specimen was peripheral blood mononuclear cells (PBMCs), collected before the second cycle of nivolumab. These receptors were collected from a human donor with classical Hodgkin lymphoma.

This clone has just one count. The chain couples TRBV29-1 to TRBJ1-1, with 12 bases matching TRBD1. After removal of 7 bases from V and 3 bases from J, the junction contained 9 bases not matched to a gene. CDR3 size: 15 residues. Germline CDR1 and CDR2: SQVTM and ANQGSEA. In nucleotides, the CDR3 is TGCAGCGCCGGTAGGGGGACAGGGGGCCACACTGAAGCTTTCTTT. Translation: CSAGRGTGGHTEAFF.

The V and J genes are TRBV18 and TRBJ1-4; D may be TRBD1 (5 bases). This CDR3 comprises 14 residues. Trimming cost V 2 bases and J 7 bases, with 11 bases left between them. Germline CDR1 and CDR2: KGHSH and LQKENI. The CDR3, as DNA: TGTGCCAGCTCACCATCAGGGCGTGCTGAAAAACTGTTTTTT. This codes for CASSPSGRAEKLFF.

This clone occurred a few times. This chain joins TRBV25-1 and TRBJ2-3; 9 nucleotides align to TRBD2. CDR1 is MGHDK and CDR2 is SYGVNS in the germline V gene. The CDR3 consists of 14 residues. Germline trimming cut 6 bases from V and 5 bases from J; bases unmatched to any gene: 6. The CDR3 protein is CASRQRGAGDTQYF. CDR3 coding DNA: TGTGCCAGCAGGCAGCGGGGGGCAGGAGATACGCAGTATTTT.

V usage is TRBV25-1 and J usage is TRBJ1-1; tentatively, D is TRBD1 (5 bases). This CDR3 has 15 amino acids. Trimming pared 2 bases from V and 3 bases from J, leaving 13 bases between. Germline loops: CDR1 MGHDK, CDR2 SYGVNS. CDR3 coding DNA: TGTGCCAGCAGTGAAGCCCCGACAGCATACACTGAAGCTTTCTTT. Its translation is CASSEAPTAYTEAFF.

The chain combines TRBV6-6 with TRBJ2-7; 9 bases agree with TRBD1. Unmatched junction bases numbered 8, after V lost 6 bases and J lost 5 bases. CDR1 is MNHNY and CDR2 is SVGAGI in the germline V gene (reference sequence). This CDR3 spans 14 amino acids. CDR3 coding DNA: TGTGCCAGCAGATATACAGGGGGCGGGGACGAGCAGTACTTC. This encodes CASRYTGGGDEQYF.

There are a few counts of this clone. The chain combines TRBV6-6 with TRBJ1-1, with D perhaps TRBD1 (5 bases). CDR1 is MNHNY, CDR2 SVGAGI, per germline (reference sequence). The ends were cut back, 6 bases at V and 4 bases at J, with 9 bases in the middle. CDR3 length: 12 residues. The CDR3 DNA is TGTGCCAGCAGGGGGCCGGGCACTGAAGCTTTCTTT. The encoded protein is CASRGPGTEAFF.

The chain couples TRBV15 to TRBJ2-3; D ambiguous. The germline CDR1 and CDR2 sequences are LNHNV and YYDKDF (reference sequence). Trimming stripped 0 bases from V and 5 bases from J, with 9 bases between. The CDR3 sequence is 14 residues long. The chain's CDR3 is CATSRELNGDTQYF. In DNA, the CDR3 is TGTGCCACCAGCAGAGAACTGAACGGAGATACGCAGTATTTT.

Only one count was recorded for this clone. V and J are TRBV28 and TRBJ1-2; D possibly corresponds to TRBD1 (6 bases). The length of the CDR3 is 13 residues. The germline V and J ends were trimmed by 3 bases and 3 bases, with 8 bases remaining between them. CDR1 MDHEN and CDR2 SYDVKM come from the germline V gene. The CDR3 DNA follows: TGTGCCAGCAGTTTTGCAGGGGACTATGGCTACACCTTC. Its protein is CASSFAGDYGYTF.